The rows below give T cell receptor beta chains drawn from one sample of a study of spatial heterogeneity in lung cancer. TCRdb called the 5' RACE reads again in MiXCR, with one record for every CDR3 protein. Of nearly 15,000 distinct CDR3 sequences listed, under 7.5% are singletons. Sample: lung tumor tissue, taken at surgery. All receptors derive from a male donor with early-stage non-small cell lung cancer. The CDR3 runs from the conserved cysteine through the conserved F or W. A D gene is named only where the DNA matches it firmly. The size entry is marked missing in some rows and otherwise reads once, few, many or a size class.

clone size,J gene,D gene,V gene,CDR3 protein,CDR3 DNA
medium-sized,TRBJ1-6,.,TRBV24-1,CATSFGGGSPLHF,TGTGCCACCAGTTTTGGGGGTGGTTCACCCCTCCACTTT
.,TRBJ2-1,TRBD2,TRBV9,CASSVVAGGNEQFF,TGTGCCAGCAGCGTAGTAGCGGGGGGGAATGAGCAGTTCTTC
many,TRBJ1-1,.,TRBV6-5,CASSPLQGMGNTEAFF,TGTGCCAGCAGTCCCCTCCAGGGTATGGGAAACACTGAAGCTTTCTTT
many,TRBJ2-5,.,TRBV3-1,CASSQDDRSPQYF,TGTGCCAGCAGCCAAGATGATCGTAGTCCCCAGTACTTC
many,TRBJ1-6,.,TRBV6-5,CASSYSRGGGGSPLHF,TGTGCCAGCAGTTACTCCCGGGGAGGCGGAGGTTCACCCCTCCACTTT
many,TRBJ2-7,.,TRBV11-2,CASSLARGQYF,TGTGCCAGCAGCTTAGCAAGAGGGCAGTACTTC
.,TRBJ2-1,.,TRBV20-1,CSAPRTGEYEQFF,TGCAGTGCTCCTAGGACGGGGGAATATGAGCAGTTCTTC
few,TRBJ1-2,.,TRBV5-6,CASSWRIGPNYGYTF,TGTGCCAGCAGCTGGCGGATCGGGCCTAACTATGGCTACACCTTC
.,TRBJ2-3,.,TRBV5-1,CASNRKEFTDTQYF,TGCGCCAGCAATCGGAAGGAGTTCACAGATACGCAGTATTTT
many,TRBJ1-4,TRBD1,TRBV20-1,CSASIQGADEKLFF,TGCAGTGCTAGTATACAGGGGGCCGATGAAAAACTGTTTTTT
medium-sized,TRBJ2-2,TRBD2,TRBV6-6,CASSSSGGDTGELFF,TGTGCCAGCAGTTCTAGCGGGGGTGACACCGGGGAGCTGTTTTTT
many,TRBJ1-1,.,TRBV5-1,CASSLAWTLNTEAFF,TGCGCCAGCAGCTTGGCCTGGACTCTGAACACTGAAGCTTTCTTT
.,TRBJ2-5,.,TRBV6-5,CASSREGVAETQYF,TGTGCCAGCAGCCGAGAGGGGGTGGCAGAGACCCAGTACTTC
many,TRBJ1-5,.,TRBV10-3,CAIGRGHNQPQHF,TGTGCCATCGGCAGGGGCCACAATCAGCCCCAGCATTTT
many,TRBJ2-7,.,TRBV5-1,CASSLGGSREQYF,TGCGCCAGCAGCTTGGGGGGATCACGCGAGCAGTACTTC
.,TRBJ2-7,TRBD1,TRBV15,CATSRAVTGGHEQYF,TGTGCCACCAGCAGAGCCGTGACAGGGGGCCACGAGCAGTACTTC
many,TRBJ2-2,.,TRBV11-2,CASSLGAGPGELFF,TGTGCCAGCAGCTTAGGGGCAGGCCCCGGGGAGCTGTTTTTT
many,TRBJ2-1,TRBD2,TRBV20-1,CSAESQRGGRYNEQFF,TGCAGTGCCGAGTCCCAGCGGGGGGGTAGGTACAATGAGCAGTTCTTC
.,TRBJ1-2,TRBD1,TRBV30,CAWGGQGPVGGYTF,TGTGCCTGGGGGGGACAGGGCCCGGTCGGTGGCTACACCTTC
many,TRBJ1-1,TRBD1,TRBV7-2,CASSSDRANTEAFF,TGTGCCAGCAGCTCCGACAGGGCGAACACTGAAGCTTTCTTT
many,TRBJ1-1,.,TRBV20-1,CSARLVGGGTEAFF,TGCAGTGCTAGGCTAGTAGGGGGGGGCACTGAAGCTTTCTTT
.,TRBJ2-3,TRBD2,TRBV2,CASRGLAGADTQYF,TGTGCCAGCAGAGGACTAGCGGGAGCCGATACGCAGTATTTT
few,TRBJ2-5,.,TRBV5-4,CASSFSSGQHQETQYF,TGTGCCAGCAGCTTTTCTTCGGGACAACATCAAGAGACCCAGTACTTC
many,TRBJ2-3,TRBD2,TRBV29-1,CSVDLAGGTPTQYF,TGCAGCGTAGACTTGGCGGGGGGGACCCCGACGCAGTATTTT
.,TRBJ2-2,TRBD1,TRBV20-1,CSATTGDTGELFF,TGCAGTGCCACAACAGGGGACACCGGGGAGCTGTTTTTT
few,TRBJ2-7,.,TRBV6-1,CASSEVAYEQYF,TGTGCCAGCAGTGAAGTAGCCTACGAGCAGTACTTC
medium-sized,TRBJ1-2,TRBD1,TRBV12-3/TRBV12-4,CASSPRGAAYGYTF,TGTGCCAGCAGCCCCAGGGGGGCGGCCTATGGCTACACCTTC
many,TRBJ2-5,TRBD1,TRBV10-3,CAISDPGTGVSTQYF,TGTGCCATCAGCGACCCCGGGACAGGGGTTTCGACCCAGTACTTC
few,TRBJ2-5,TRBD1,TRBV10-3,CAISARDRGDETQYF,TGTGCCATCAGTGCCCGGGACAGGGGGGACGAGACCCAGTACTTC
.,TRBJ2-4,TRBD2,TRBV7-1,CASSSPRTSGLNIQYF,TGTGCCAGCAGCTCCCCCAGGACTAGCGGGCTGAACATTCAGTACTTC
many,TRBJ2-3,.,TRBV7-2,CASSSSGDTQYF,TGTGCCAGCAGTTCCAGCGGGGATACGCAGTATTTT
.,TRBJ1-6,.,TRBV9,CASSERVNSPLHF,TGTGCCAGCAGCGAACGGGTTAATTCACCCCTCCACTTT
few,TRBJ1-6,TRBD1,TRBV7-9,CASSLWGQGNSPLHF,TGTGCCAGCAGCCTGTGGGGACAGGGGAACTCACCCCTCCACTTT
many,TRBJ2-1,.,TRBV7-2,CASRGMGRNEQFF,TGTGCCAGTCGTGGAATGGGACGCAATGAGCAGTTCTTC
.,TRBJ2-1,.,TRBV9,CASSVDGEQFF,TGTGCCAGCAGCGTCGATGGTGAGCAGTTCTTC
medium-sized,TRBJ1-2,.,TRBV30,CAWSVSTRGYTF,TGTGCCTGGAGTGTCTCAACAAGGGGCTACACCTTC
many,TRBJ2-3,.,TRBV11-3,CASSLGAGPQYF,TGTGCCAGCAGCTTAGGGGCGGGACCGCAGTATTTT
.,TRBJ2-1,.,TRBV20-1,CSGARNEQFF,TGCAGTGGCGCACGGAATGAGCAGTTCTTC
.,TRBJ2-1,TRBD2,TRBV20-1,CSARTSGGVFYNEQFF,TGCAGTGCCAGGACTAGCGGGGGGGTATTCTACAATGAGCAGTTCTTC
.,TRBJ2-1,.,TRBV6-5,CASSYSRGNEQFF,TGTGCCAGCAGTTACTCAAGGGGGAATGAGCAGTTCTTC
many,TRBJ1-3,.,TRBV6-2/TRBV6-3,CASSYSTPIHGNTIYF,TGTGCCAGCAGTTACTCGACGCCTATCCATGGAAACACCATATATTTT
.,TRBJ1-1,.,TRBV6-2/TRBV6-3,CASRPNFQGSTEAFF,TGTGCCAGCAGGCCTAATTTCCAGGGGAGCACTGAAGCTTTCTTT
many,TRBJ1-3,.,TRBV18,CASSSTISSGNTIYF,TGTGCCAGCTCATCAACCATAAGCTCTGGAAACACCATATATTTT
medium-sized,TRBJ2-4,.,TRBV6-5,CASSYLQGGENIQYF,TGTGCCAGCAGTTACCTACAGGGCGGCGAAAACATTCAGTACTTC
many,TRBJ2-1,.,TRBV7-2,CASSLRATSSYNEQFF,TGTGCCAGCAGCTTAAGAGCAACAAGCTCCTACAATGAGCAGTTCTTC
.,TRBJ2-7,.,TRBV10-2,CASSDPGPYEQYF,TGCGCCAGCAGTGACCCAGGGCCCTACGAGCAGTACTTC
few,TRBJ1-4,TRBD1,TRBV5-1,CASSRDRVDEKLFF,TGCGCCAGCAGCCGGGACAGGGTGGATGAAAAACTGTTTTTT
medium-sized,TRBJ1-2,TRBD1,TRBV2,CAGDRRNYGYTF,TGTGCCGGGGACAGGAGGAACTATGGCTACACCTTC
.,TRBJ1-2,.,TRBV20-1,CSASKGFDYGYTF,TGCAGTGCTAGCAAAGGTTTTGACTATGGCTACACCTTC